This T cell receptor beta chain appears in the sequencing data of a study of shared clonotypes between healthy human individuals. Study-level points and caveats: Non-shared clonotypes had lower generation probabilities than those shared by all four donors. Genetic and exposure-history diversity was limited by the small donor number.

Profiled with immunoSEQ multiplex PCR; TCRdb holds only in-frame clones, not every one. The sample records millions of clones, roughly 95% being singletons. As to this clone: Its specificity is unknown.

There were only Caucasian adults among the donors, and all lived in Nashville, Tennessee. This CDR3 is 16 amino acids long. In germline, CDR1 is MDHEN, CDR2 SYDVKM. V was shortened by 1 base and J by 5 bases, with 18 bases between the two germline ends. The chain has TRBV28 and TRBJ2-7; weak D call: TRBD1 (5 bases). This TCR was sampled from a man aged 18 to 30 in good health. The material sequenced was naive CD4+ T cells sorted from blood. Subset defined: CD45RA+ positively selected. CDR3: CASSLLGAGMINEQYF. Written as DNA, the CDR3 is TGTGCCAGCAGTTTATTAGGGGCAGGAATGATCAACGAGCAGTACTTC.